Listed here is a single TCR beta chain. Sorted-subset replicate PCR reactions contained 200 ng DNA, corresponding to 29,000 or so T cell genomes. Here immunoSEQ multiplex PCR was the method, and the copy in TCRdb shows in-frame clones only, minus some. The sample records about 2.3 million clones, 90% to 95% being singletons. CD4+ cells yielded CD45RA+ naive and CD45RA-negative memory subsets. This sample is drawn from a study of shared clonotypes between healthy human individuals. CDR1 is KGHSH and CDR2 is LQKENI in the germline V gene. The CDR3 length is 16 residues. V was clipped by 6 bases and J by 0 bases; unmatched bases: 5.

The chain has TRBV18 and TRBJ1-5; 10 positions agree with TRBD1. Source material: naive CD4+ T cells from PBMCs. Subset of the sample: CD45RA+ positively selected. This sequence originates from a man between 18 and 35 years old in good health. Some clones in this sample may be carry-over from other donors' samples. CDR3 nucleotide sequence: TGTGCCAGCTCTTCCGGGACAGGGGATAGCAATCAGCCCCAGCATTTT. Translation gives CASSSGTGDSNQPQHF.